This entry features one TCR beta chain sequence. Its antigen is undetermined. The sample is drawn from a study of shared clonotypes between healthy human individuals. Study-level results: Specimens sampled were limited to blood, with tissue repertoires likely differing. Measured sharing among donors was expected to vary with sequencing depth. Non-shared clonotypes had lower generation probabilities than those shared by all four donors.

Losses at the gene ends were 8 bases for V and 2 bases for J; bases not matched to a gene: 3. The CDR3 sequence is 13 residues long. Germline assignment: CDR1 MGHDK and CDR2 SYGVNS. Deep level was the assay's run setting. The table came from immunoSEQ multiplex PCR; TCRdb's copy has only in-frame clones and leaves some out. Seen here are approximately 2.4 million clones, roughly 95% observed once, and the top ten hold roughly 0.13%. Sequences were obtained from naive CD4+ T cells sorted from blood. The subset is: CD45RA+ positively selected. The receptor's source is a man aged 18 to 30 in good health. This chain uses TRBV25-1 with TRBJ2-3; 8 positions match TRBD1. CDR3 amino acids: CASGGQATDTQYF. DNA for the CDR3: TGTGCCAGCGGGGGACAGGCCACAGATACGCAGTATTTT.